Below, one T cell receptor beta chain is given with its context. Its specificity is unknown. Sequencing used immunoSEQ multiplex PCR; TCRdb keeps in-frame clones, though not all of them. The top ten hold 0.65% to 0.85% of the sample, which has 5,500 to 6,500 clones, 95% to 98% seen once. CDR1 and CDR2 (germline): SNHLY, FYNNEI. V was cut by 1 base and J by 0 bases, with 13 bases left in between. The CDR3 spans 17 residues. This specimen belongs to a study of naive CD8 T cells in extremely preterm neonates. Whole-study results and caveats: Preterm CDR3s were shorter than older groups', with fewer N additions and less trimming. Term neonates 0.35% to 0.5%, young children around 0.031%, adults about 0.0091%; preterm neonates shared about 2.5%.

Healthy nonsmoking adults and healthy children aged about 15-56 months donated peripheral blood. This sequence was found in a human donor in good health. The chain recombines TRBV2 with TRBJ1-5; maybe TRBD1 (5 bases). Sequencing was performed on naive CD8+ T cells from blood. For the CDR3, the DNA is TGTGCCAGCAGTGAAGATAGGGGACTCAGTAGCAATCAGCCCCAGCATTTT. It codes for CASSEDRGLSSNQPQHF. Full variable domain (rest looked up from reference TRBV2 and TRBJ1-5): EPEVTQTPSHQVTQMGQEVILRCVPISNHLYFYWYRQILGQKVEFLVSFYNNEISEKSEIFDDQFSVERPDGSNFTLKIRSTKLEDSAMYFCASSEDRGLSSNQPQHFGDGTRLSIL.